This T cell receptor beta chain was recorded in a study of naive and memory T cell subsets. Points from the study as a whole: Especially in CD8 cells, naive repertoires contained a few larger clonotypes, possibly CD45RA-re-expressing memory cells.

The CDR3 runs to 15 residues. The V gene lost 5 bases and the J gene lost 4 bases, with 16 bases spanning the gap. CDR1 is MDHEN, CDR2 SYDVKM, per germline. To note about this clonotype: What it binds is not known.

After the first PCR, alpha and beta chain libraries were processed separately. An equimolar mix of two oligonucleotides served as the beta constant-region primer for TRBC1 and TRBC2. Using its own MiXCR run on the UMI-ligation and nested PCR reads, TCRdb lists one record per CDR3 protein. Of 130,000 to 150,000 distinct CDR3 sequences listed, around 15% are singletons. The TCR sequence derives from a human donor in good health. The chain uses TRBV28 and TRBJ2-3; tentative D call: TRBD2 (5 bases). The source material was naive CD4+ T cells from blood. The CDR3 nucleotides are TGTGCCAGCAGTCGTCCAGCGGATGGCGCAGATACGCAGTATTTT. This sequence encodes CASSRPADGADTQYF. Full variable domain (remainder filled in from reference TRBV28 and TRBJ2-3): DVKVTQSSRYLVKRTGEKVFLECVQDMDHENMFWYRQDPGLGLRLIYFSYDVKMKEKGDIPEGYSVSREKKERFSLILESASTNQTSMYLCASSRPADGADTQYFGPGTRLTVL.